This T cell receptor beta chain was identified during a study of identical twins. Findings of the study overall: Researchers caution that invariant MAIT and iNKT cells could partly confound zero-insertion analyses.

TCRdb passed the 5' RACE reads through MiXCR, listing each CDR3 protein once. The sample records about 690,000 distinct CDR3 sequences, 6% to 6.5% being singletons. CDR3 size: 12 residues. Germline V lookup: CDR1 MNHEY, CDR2 SVGAGI. Trimming left V 6 bases short and J 7 bases short, with 10 bases between. There are many counts of this clonotype. Its antigen is unidentified. The sequenced sample consisted of naive T cells sorted from blood. The clonotype was recovered from a man aged 18-30 years in good health. The chain joins TRBV6-5 to TRBJ2-1; no clear D. The CDR3 DNA sequence: TGTGCCAGCAGGGGGAAAGAAAATGAGCAGTTCTTC. Translating gives CASRGKENEQFF.